This T cell receptor beta chain was recorded in a study of blood T cells in healthy people across ages. PCR was performed a second time for about 7 to 12 cycles using a sample-barcoded 5' primer and a J-beta primer mix. Each CDR3 protein gets one entry after TCRdb re-called the 5' RACE reads with MiXCR. Altogether 850,000 to 1,000,000 distinct CDR3 sequences are present, roughly 50% being singletons, with the ten largest covering about an eighth. Trimming pared 9 bases from V and 0 bases from J, leaving 12 bases between. Germline CDR1 reads LNHNV; CDR2 reads YYDKDF (reference sequence). The CDR3 covers 13 residues.

This TCR was sampled from a man younger than 40 in good health. This rearrangement joins TRBV15 to TRBJ2-7, with TRBD2 as a possible D gene (5 bases). The source material was blood. The CDR3 spells CATRARGSYEQYF. CDR3 DNA sequence: TGTGCCACTAGAGCCCGGGGCTCCTACGAGCAGTACTTC.